This T cell receptor beta chain was retrieved from a study of blood T cell repertoires in COVID-19. Sequencing was performed with immunoSEQ multiplex PCR; in TCRdb, only in-frame clones are kept and a portion is missing. The table has 150,000 to 200,000 clones, about 93% seen once. Germline-derived CDR1 and CDR2 are MNHEY and SVGEGT. Trimming removed 2 bases from V and 5 bases from J, with 24 bases in between. The CDR3 length is 18 residues. The material sequenced was peripheral blood. The receptor comes from a woman between 45 and 60 years old with acute or convalescent COVID-19. The rearrangement uses TRBV6-2 or TRBV6-3 and TRBJ1-1; D not resolved. The CDR3 is CASSYLSGYRASRTEAFF. CDR3 DNA sequence: TGTGCCAGCAGTTACCTCTCGGGGTACAGAGCTTCTAGGACTGAAGCTTTCTTT.